This T cell receptor (beta chain) was identified in a study of T cell changes during pregnancy in multiple sclerosis. Clones were sequenced by immunoSEQ multiplex PCR, and TCRdb holds only the in-frame ones, with some missing. The table lists roughly 80,000 clones, about 93% of them singletons, with 2.5% to 3% in the top ten. The sample here was peripheral blood, taken after pregnancy. The TCR was taken from a female donor in good health, enrolled as a control in a pregnancy study.

CDR3 sequence reads: CASSLGLNYEQYF. The CDR3 DNA reads as TGTGCCAGCAGTTTGGGACTAAACTACGAGCAGTACTTC. The chain recombines TRBV27 with TRBJ2-7, with TRBD2 matching over 7 bases. Germline values: CDR1 MNHEY, CDR2 SMNVEV (reference sequence). V lost 3 bases to trimming and J lost 3 bases; unmatched junction nucleotides: 2. The CDR3 is 13 amino acids.